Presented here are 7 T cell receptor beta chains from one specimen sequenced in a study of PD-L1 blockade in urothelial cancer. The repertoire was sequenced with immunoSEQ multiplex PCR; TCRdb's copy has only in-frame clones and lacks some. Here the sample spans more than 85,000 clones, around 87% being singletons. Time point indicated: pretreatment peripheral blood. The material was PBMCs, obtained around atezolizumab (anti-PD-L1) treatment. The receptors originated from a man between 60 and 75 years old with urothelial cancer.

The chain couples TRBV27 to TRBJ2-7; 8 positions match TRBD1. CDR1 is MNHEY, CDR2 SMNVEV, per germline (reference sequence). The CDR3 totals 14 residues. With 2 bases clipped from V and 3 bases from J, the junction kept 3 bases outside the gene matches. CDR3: CASSLGDRGYEQYF. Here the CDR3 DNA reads TGTGCCAGCAGTTTAGGAGACAGGGGCTACGAGCAGTACTTC.

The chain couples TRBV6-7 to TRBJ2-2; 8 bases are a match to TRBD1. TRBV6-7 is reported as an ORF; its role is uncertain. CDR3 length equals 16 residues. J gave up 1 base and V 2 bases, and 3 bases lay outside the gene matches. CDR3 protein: CASSYLGTGNTGELFF. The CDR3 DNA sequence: TGTGCCAGCAGTTACCTGGGGACAGGGAACACCGGGGAGCTGTTTTTT.

The CDR3 sequence: CASSSLGTGRTGELFF. The DNA for the CDR3 is TGTGCCAGCAGCTCCCTCGGGACAGGGAGAACCGGGGAGCTGTTTTTT. The chain uses TRBV5-6 and TRBJ2-2; 9 bases fit TRBD1. The CDR3 length is 16 residues. Germline V CDR1 and CDR2: SGHDT, YYEEEE. The V segment lost 3 bases and the J segment 5 bases; nucleotides outside the gene matches: 8.

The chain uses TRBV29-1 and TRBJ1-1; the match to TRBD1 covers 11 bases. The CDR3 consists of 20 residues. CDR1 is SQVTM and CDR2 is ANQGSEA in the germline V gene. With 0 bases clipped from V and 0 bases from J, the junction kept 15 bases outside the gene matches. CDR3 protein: CSVEEQDNLGTGGMNTEAFF. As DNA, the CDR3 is TGCAGCGTTGAAGAGCAGGACAACTTGGGGACAGGGGGTATGAACACTGAAGCTTTCTTT.

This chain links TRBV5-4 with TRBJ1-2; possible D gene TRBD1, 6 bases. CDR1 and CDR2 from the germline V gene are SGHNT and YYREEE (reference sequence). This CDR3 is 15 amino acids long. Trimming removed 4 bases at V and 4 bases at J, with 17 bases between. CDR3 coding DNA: TGTGCCAGCAGCCCCCAGGGGTCCCCTCTCTATGGCTACACCTTC. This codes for CASSPQGSPLYGYTF.

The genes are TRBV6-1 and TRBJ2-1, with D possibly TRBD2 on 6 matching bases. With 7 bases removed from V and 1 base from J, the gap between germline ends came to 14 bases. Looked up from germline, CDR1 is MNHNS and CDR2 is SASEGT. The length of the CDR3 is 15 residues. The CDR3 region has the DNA TGTGCCAGCATATCACTAGCTGAATCCTACAATGAGCAGTTCTTC. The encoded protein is CASISLAESYNEQFF.

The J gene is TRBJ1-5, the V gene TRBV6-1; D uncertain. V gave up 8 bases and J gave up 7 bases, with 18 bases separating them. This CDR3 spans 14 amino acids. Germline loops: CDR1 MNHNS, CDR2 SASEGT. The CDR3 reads CASAPFQTGQPQHF. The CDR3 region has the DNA TGTGCCAGCGCCCCCTTCCAGACGGGACAGCCCCAGCATTTT.